The 12 T cell receptor beta chains presented below share a single source sample, sequenced in a study of blood T cell repertoires in COVID-19. This table comes from immunoSEQ multiplex PCR, and its TCRdb copy is limited to in-frame clones, with some not included. The sample lists approximately 230,000 clones, roughly 79% seen once, with about 15% in the top ten. The sequenced sample was PBMCs or T cells enriched from blood (not recorded which). The receptors here all came from a man between 35 and 55 years old who had recovered from COVID-19.

This clone has just a few counts. This rearrangement joins TRBV2 to TRBJ2-7; possible D gene TRBD2, 6 bases. The CDR3 has 12 residues. V was trimmed by 7 bases and J by 7 bases, leaving 14 bases between them. Germline CDR1 reads SNHLY; CDR2 reads FYNNEI. The CDR3, as DNA: TGTGCCAGCACTCGGGGACTTCGGGAGCAGTACTTC. It translates to CASTRGLREQYF.

The chain links TRBV6-6 to TRBJ1-4, with D possibly matching TRBD1 (5 bases). V was shortened by 5 bases and J by 6 bases, with 7 bases between the two germline ends. This CDR3 spans 12 amino acids. Germline V gene data show CDR1 as MNHNY and CDR2 as SVGAGI (reference sequence). The CDR3 sequence is CASSLGDEKLFF. The CDR3 nucleotides read TGTGCCAGCAGTCTAGGGGATGAAAAACTGTTTTTT.

The chain recombines TRBV4-2 with TRBJ2-7, with 14 bases matching TRBD2. V was clipped by 5 bases and J by 7 bases; unmatched bases: 10. CDR1 and CDR2 from the germline V gene are LGHNA and YNFKEQ. CDR3 length equals 16 residues. CDR3: CASSAIIGTSGSEQYF. The CDR3 DNA reads as TGTGCCAGCAGCGCAATAATCGGGACTAGCGGGAGTGAGCAGTACTTC.

The J gene is TRBJ2-3, the V gene TRBV6-4; D uncertain. CDR1 MRHNA and CDR2 SNTAGT come from the germline V gene. CDR3 length: 14 residues. V lost 0 bases and J lost 5, with 9 bases in between. The CDR3: CASSDSSSRDTQYF. Here the CDR3 DNA reads TGTGCCAGCAGTGACTCGTCCTCTCGAGATACGCAGTATTTT.

The chain couples TRBV20-1 to TRBJ1-1; D not certain. CDR3 length equals 11 residues. Germline V gene data show CDR1 as DFQATT and CDR2 as SNEGSKA (reference sequence). The CDR3 nucleotides are TGCGCGATAAACAGGAACACTGAAGCTTTCTTT. It translates to CAINRNTEAFF.

The rearrangement uses TRBV28 and TRBJ2-7; 9 bases map to TRBD1. The ends lost 4 bases at V and 3 bases at J; junction bases unmatched: 4. This CDR3 is built from 14 residues. From germline, CDR1 is MDHEN and CDR2 SYDVKM. The CDR3 DNA is TGTGCCAGCAGTTCCTCGGGACAGGGCTACGAGCAGTACTTC. It yields the protein CASSSSGQGYEQYF. The variable domain in full, with the rest retrieved from reference TRBV28 and TRBJ2-7, is DVKVTQSSRYLVKRTGEKVFLECVQDMDHENMFWYRQDPGLGLRLIYFSYDVKMKEKGDIPEGYSVSREKKERFSLILESASTNQTSMYLCASSSSGQGYEQYFGPGTRLTVT.

The rearrangement joins TRBV5-1 to TRBJ1-2; tentatively, D is TRBD1 (6 bases). V was cut by 0 bases and J by 4 bases, with 16 bases left in between. The CDR3 runs to 16 residues. CDR1 and CDR2 (germline): SGHRS, YFSETQ. CDR3 DNA sequence: TGCGCCAGCAGCTTGGCCTTGGCGGGGGGCGGCTATGGCTACACCTTC. This encodes CASSLALAGGGYGYTF.

The rearrangement joins TRBV18 to TRBJ1-1; TRBD1 might be the D (5 bases). The germline gives CDR1 KGHSH, CDR2 LQKENI. V shed 7 bases and J shed 0 bases, with 9 bases lying between them. The CDR3 has 13 amino acids. This chain's CDR3 is CASFWGLNTEAFF. CDR3 DNA sequence: TGTGCCAGCTTTTGGGGCCTGAACACTGAAGCTTTCTTT.

V and J are TRBV28 and TRBJ2-3; 10 bases agree with TRBD2. This CDR3 is built from 15 residues. Germline loops: CDR1 MDHEN, CDR2 SYDVKM. J was trimmed by 6 bases and V by 5 bases; bases with no gene match: 8. CDR3 sequence reads: CASSVRSSGGDTQYF. DNA for the CDR3: TGTGCCAGCAGTGTCCGGAGTAGCGGGGGGGATACGCAGTATTTT.

Written as DNA, the CDR3 is TGTGCCAGCAGCTTTGGGGCGGGGCTTAACTATGGCTACACCTTC. Amino acids: CASSFGAGLNYGYTF. The V and J genes are TRBV7-2 and TRBJ1-2, with D perhaps matching TRBD1 (5 bases). This CDR3 region has 15 residues. Trimming stripped 3 bases from V and 1 base from J, with 12 bases between. From germline, CDR1 is SGHTA and CDR2 FQGNSA.

Here the CDR3 DNA reads TGCGCCAGCAGCTTCGACAGGGGAGCTGAAGCTTTCTTT. Residues: CASSFDRGAEAFF. The chain has TRBV5-1 and TRBJ1-1; 8 bases line up with TRBD1. CDR3 size: 13 residues. The V segment lost 2 bases and the J segment 6 bases; nucleotides outside the gene matches: 3. The V gene's germline CDR1 is SGHRS and CDR2 YFSETQ. The complete variable domain, with remaining parts taken from reference TRBV5-1 and TRBJ1-1, reads KAGVTQTPRYLIKTRGQQVTLSCSPISGHRSVSWYQQTPGQGLQFLFEYFSETQRNKGNFPGRFSGRQFSNSRSEMNVSTLELGDSALYLCASSFDRGAEAFFGQGTRLTVV.

The chain combines TRBV21-1 with TRBJ2-3; the tabulated D call, TRBD1, remains unverified against the DNA. TRBV21-1 is flagged as a pseudogene. This CDR3 has 15 residues. CDR3 DNA sequence: TGTGCCAGCAGCAAAGCGCGAAGGGGGAGAGATACGCAGTATTTT. Its translation: CASSKARRGRDTQYF.